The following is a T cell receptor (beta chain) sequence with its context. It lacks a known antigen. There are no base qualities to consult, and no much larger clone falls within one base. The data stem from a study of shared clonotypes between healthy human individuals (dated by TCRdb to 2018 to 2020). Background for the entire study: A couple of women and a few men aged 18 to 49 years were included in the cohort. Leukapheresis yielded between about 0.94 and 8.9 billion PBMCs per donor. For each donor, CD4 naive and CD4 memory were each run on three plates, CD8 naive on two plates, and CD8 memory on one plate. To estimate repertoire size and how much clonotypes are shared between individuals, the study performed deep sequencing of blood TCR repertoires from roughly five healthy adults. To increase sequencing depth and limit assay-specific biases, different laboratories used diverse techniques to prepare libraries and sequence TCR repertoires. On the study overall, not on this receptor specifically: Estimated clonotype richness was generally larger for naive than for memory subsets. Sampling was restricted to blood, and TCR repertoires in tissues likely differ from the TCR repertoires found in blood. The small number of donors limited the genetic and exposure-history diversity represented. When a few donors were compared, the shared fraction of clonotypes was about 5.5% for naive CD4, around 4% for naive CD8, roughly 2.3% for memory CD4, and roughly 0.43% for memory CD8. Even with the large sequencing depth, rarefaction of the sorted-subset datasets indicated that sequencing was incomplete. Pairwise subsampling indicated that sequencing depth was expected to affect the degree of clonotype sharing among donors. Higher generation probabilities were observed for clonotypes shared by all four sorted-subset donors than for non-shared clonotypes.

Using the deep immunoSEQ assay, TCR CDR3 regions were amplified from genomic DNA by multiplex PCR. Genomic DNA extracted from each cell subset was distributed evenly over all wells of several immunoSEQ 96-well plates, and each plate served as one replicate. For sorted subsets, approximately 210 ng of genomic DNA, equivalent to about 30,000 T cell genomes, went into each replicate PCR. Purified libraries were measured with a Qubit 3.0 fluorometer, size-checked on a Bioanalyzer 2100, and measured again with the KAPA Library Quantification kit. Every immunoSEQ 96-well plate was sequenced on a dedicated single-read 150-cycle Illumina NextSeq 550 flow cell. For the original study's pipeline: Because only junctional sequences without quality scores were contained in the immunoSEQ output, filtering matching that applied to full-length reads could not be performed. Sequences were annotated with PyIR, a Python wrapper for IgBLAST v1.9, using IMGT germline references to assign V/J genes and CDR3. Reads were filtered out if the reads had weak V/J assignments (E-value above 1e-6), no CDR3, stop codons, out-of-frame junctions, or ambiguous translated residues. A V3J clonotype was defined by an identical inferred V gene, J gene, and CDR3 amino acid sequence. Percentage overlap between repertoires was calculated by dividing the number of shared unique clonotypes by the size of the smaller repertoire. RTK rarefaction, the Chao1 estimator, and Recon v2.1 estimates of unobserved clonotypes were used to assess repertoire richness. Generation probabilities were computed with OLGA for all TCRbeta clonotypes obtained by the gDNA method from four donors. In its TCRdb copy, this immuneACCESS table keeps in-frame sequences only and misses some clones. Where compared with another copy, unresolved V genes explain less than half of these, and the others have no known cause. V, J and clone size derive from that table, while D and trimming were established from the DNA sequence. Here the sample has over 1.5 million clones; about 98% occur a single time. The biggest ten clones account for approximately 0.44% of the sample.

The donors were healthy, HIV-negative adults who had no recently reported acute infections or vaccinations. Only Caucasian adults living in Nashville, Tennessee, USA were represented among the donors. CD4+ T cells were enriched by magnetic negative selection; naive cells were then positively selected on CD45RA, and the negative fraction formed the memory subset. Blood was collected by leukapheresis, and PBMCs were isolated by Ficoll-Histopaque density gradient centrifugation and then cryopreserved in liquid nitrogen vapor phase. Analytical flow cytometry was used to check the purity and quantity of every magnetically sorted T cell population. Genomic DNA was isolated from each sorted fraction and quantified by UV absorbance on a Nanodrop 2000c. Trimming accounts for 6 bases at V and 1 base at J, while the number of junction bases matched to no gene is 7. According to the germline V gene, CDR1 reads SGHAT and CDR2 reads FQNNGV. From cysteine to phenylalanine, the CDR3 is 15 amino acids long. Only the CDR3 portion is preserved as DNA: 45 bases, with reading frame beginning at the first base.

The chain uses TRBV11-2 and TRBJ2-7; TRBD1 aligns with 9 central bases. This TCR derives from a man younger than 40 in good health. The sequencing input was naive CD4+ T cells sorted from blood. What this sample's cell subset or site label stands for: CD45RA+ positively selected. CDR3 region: CASRIPGQGSYEQYF. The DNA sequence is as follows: TGTGCCAGCAGGATTCCGGGACAGGGATCCTACGAGCAGTACTTC.